This is a list of T cell receptor beta chains from one sample in a study of blood T cell repertoires in COVID-19. Sequencing was performed with immunoSEQ multiplex PCR; in TCRdb, only in-frame clones are kept and a portion is missing. The table shows 14,000 or so clones, with 55% to 85% occurring only once. The sequenced sample consisted of peripheral blood. The receptors were gathered from a man aged 70 or older with acute or convalescent COVID-19. The CDR3 runs from the conserved cysteine through the conserved F or W. The order of the fields is clone size, V gene, CDR3 protein. A clone size is listed for some rows: how often the clone was seen (once, few, many), or a class if it is expanded.

. TRBV5-6 CASRRGADTQYF
. TRBV6-2/TRBV6-3 CASSRTENQPQHF
. TRBV7-2 CASSPGQGKNQPQHF
. TRBV11-2 CASSPQGRSWDTEAFF
. TRBV4-1 CASSPGGTQYF
. TRBV10-2 CASTGQGTNSPLHF
. TRBV2 CASSGGHQETQYF
few TRBV27 CASSWAGMNTEAFF
. TRBV7-2 CASSLASGDREQFF
. TRBV23-1 CASSHPDQGLGGYTF
. TRBV11-2 CASSPSSYNSPLHF
. TRBV3-1/TRBV3-2 CASSLYRTSGSRSTDTQYF
once TRBV18 CASSPYPVGQGSRNQPQHF
. TRBV9 CASSESTSGTDTQYF
. TRBV15 CATRRTGRYGYTF
. TRBV7-3 CASSIDSRNTGELFF
. TRBV15 CATSSNTGDSPLHF
. TRBV5-6 CASSLAVRERRDEQFF
few TRBV7-9 CASSPPGSTNEKLFF
. TRBV28 CASSGQGSSYEQYF
. TRBV6-5 CASSYSPSGTNSEQFF
. TRBV7-2 CASSPDRGGYTF
. TRBV14 CASSQDRGTGNTIYF
. TRBV10-2 CASSEEELGYTF
. TRBV19 CASSTPPIEMEQFF
. TRBV6-5 CASGLTGFTEAFF
few TRBV18 CASSRPDRGLYYGYTF
. TRBV7-9 CASSRSGVAKNIQYF
. TRBV19 CASNGGASRLRNEKLFF
. TRBV7-9 CASSSEDRTYGYTF
. TRBV6-5 CASSYGGQGPNSPLHF
. TRBV18 CASSRYRTGTRGSTGELFF
. TRBV7-2 CASSRRPGTSGNNEQFF
. TRBV12-5 CASGFGQGAPFF
. TRBV9 CAVSRGQGPDTQYF
. TRBV6-1 CASSELSSGEYEQYF
. TRBV30 CAWRAGQPNQPQHF